These 30 T cell receptor beta chains share one sample of origin, sequenced in a study of blood T cell repertoires in COVID-19 (dated by TCRdb to 2020 to 2021). The library was generated by the immunoSEQ multiplex PCR assay. This is the immuneACCESS table as TCRdb keeps it, with only in-frame sequences that have V and J called. A part of the clones is gone; compared with another copy, unresolved V genes explain less than half, and the rest is unexplained. The sample contains over 400,000 clones, about 89% of them found a single time. Of the sample, roughly 8.3% is held by the ten largest clones. Material: peripheral blood. The receptors here all came from a woman in her 50s with COVID-19, enrolled during active disease.

The chain employs TRBV28 and TRBJ2-3, with a possible D match to TRBD2 (6 bases). Trimming left V 4 bases short and J 0 bases short, with 14 bases between. Germline CDR1 and CDR2: MDHEN and SYDVKM. This CDR3 region has 16 residues. CDR3 amino acids: CASSSHGEASTDTQYF. In nucleotides, the CDR3 is TGTGCCAGCAGTTCCCACGGGGAGGCTAGCACAGATACGCAGTATTTT.

This clone was observed once. The chain joins TRBV12-3 or TRBV12-4 to TRBJ1-1; no reliable D call. The V and J ends lost 6 bases and 5 bases respectively, with 13 bases between them. The CDR3 sequence is 13 residues long. CDR3: CASRTEGETEAFF. In nucleotides, the CDR3 is TGTGCCAGCAGAACGGAGGGTGAAACTGAAGCTTTCTTT.

The V call is TRBV7-9, the J call TRBJ2-7; D might be TRBD2 (5 bases). V was clipped by 3 bases and J by 5 bases, with 17 bases between them. This CDR3 spans 15 amino acids. From germline, CDR1 is SEHNR and CDR2 FQNEAQ (reference sequence). The CDR3 nucleotides read TGTGCCAGCAGCTTGTGGCCGGGGTTTAAGAACGAGCAGTACTTC. Translating it yields CASSLWPGFKNEQYF. The entire variable domain, with the rest obtained from reference TRBV7-9 and TRBJ2-7, is as follows: DTGVSQNPRHKITKRGQNVTFRCDPISEHNRLYWYRQTLGQGPEFLTYFQNEAQLEKSRLLSDRFSAERPKGSFSTLEIQRTEQGDSAMYLCASSLWPGFKNEQYFGPGTRLTVT.

The chain has TRBV30 and TRBJ1-3; D unresolved. Germline loops: CDR1 GTSNPN, CDR2 SVGIG (reference sequence). The CDR3 runs to 16 residues. V lost 2 bases and J 0 bases, leaving 14 bases between the germline ends. In DNA, the CDR3 is TGTGCCTGGAGTCTTGAGACTCTTTACTCTGGAAACACCATATATTTT. Protein product: CAWSLETLYSGNTIYF. The variable domain in full, with the rest retrieved from reference TRBV30 and TRBJ1-3, is SQTIHQWPATLVQPVGSPLSLECTVEGTSNPNLYWYRQAAGRGLQLLFYSVGIGQISSEVPQNLSASRPQDRQFILSSKKLLLSDSGFYLCAWSLETLYSGNTIYFGEGSWLTVV.

The V gene is TRBV29-1, the J gene TRBJ1-1; the D gene is possibly TRBD1 (5 bases). V lost 6 bases and J 10 bases, leaving 15 bases between the germline ends. The CDR3 length is 11 residues. Germline-derived CDR1 and CDR2 are SQVTM and ANQGSEA. CDR3 sequence (DNA): TGCAGCGTACTGGGGGGGGGAAGAGCTTTCTTT. Its protein is CSVLGGGRAFF.

On this clone: The sample has other DNA sequences that encode this CDR3 too. The chain uses TRBV18 and TRBJ1-5, with TRBD1 matching 9 bases. Trimming at V came to 3 bases and at J to 5 bases, leaving 2 bases not matched to a gene. The CDR3 runs 14 residues. Germline CDR1 KGHSH, CDR2 LQKENI. CDR3: CASSPRTGDQPQHF. The CDR3, as DNA: TGTGCCAGCTCACCTCGGACAGGGGATCAGCCCCAGCATTTT.

The V call is TRBV4-2, the J call TRBJ2-3; no firm D call. The ends were cut back, 2 bases at V and 1 base at J, with 10 bases in the middle. CDR1 is LGHNA and CDR2 is YNFKEQ in the germline V gene. This CDR3 has 15 residues. The DNA for the CDR3 is TGTGCCAGCAGCCAAACTGCTATTCGCACAGATACGCAGTATTTT. Its translation is CASSQTAIRTDTQYF.

The chain joins TRBV12-3 or TRBV12-4 to TRBJ1-1; 7 bases map to TRBD1. V lost 5 bases and J lost 5; bases outside the gene matches: 5. CDR3 length equals 13 residues. DNA for the CDR3: TGTGCCAGCAGTCCAGGGGGGCGGACTGAAGCTTTCTTT. Its protein is CASSPGGRTEAFF.

The chain employs TRBV9 and TRBJ1-2, with 9 nucleotides matching TRBD1. Germline V CDR1 and CDR2: SGDLS, YYNGEE. With 0 bases clipped from V and 3 bases from J, the junction kept 3 bases outside the gene matches. The CDR3 extends over 15 amino acids. The CDR3 nucleotides are TGTGCCAGCAGCGTAGCGACAGGGGGTGACTATGGCTACACCTTC. This gives the protein CASSVATGGDYGYTF. Full variable domain (rest looked up from reference TRBV9 and TRBJ1-2): DSGVTQTPKHLITATGQRVTLRCSPRSGDLSVYWYQQSLDQGLQFLIQYYNGEERAKGNILERFSAQQFPDLHSELNLSSLELGDSALYFCASSVATGGDYGYTFGSGTRLTVV.

This sequence joins TRBV21-1 and TRBJ1-1; TRBD1 is taken as the D call from the table, unchecked against the DNA. TRBV21-1 is designated a pseudogene. The CDR3 has 14 residues. CDR3 region: CASSSWTGRTEAFF. The CDR3 region has the DNA TGTGCCAGCAGCTCTTGGACAGGGCGCACTGAAGCTTTCTTT.

This clone occurred once. The chain employs TRBV30 and TRBJ2-5, with D uncertain. With 4 bases removed from V and 4 bases from J, the gap between germline ends came to 10 bases. The CDR3 runs to 12 residues. Germline loops: CDR1 GTSNPN, CDR2 SVGIG (reference sequence). This chain's CDR3 is CAWNSSPETQYF. CDR3 bases: TGTGCCTGGAACAGCAGCCCAGAGACCCAGTACTTC.

This sequence joins TRBV11-2 and TRBJ2-3; 9 nucleotides line up with TRBD1. V was pared by 4 bases and J by 2 bases, with 10 bases of the junction left unmatched. The V gene's germline CDR1 is SGHAT and CDR2 FQNNGV. The CDR3 contains 17 residues. The CDR3 protein is CASSSDTGGAPTDTQYF. The CDR3 DNA sequence: TGTGCCAGCAGCTCCGACACAGGGGGCGCCCCCACAGATACGCAGTATTTT.

This clone occurred a few times. The chain carries TRBV18 and TRBJ1-1; D call uncertain. Germline lookup yields CDR1 KGHSH and CDR2 LQKENI. The CDR3 is 12 amino acids. V dropped 3 bases and J dropped 4 bases, with 6 bases sitting between them. CDR3 sequence reads: CASSPASTEAFF. The CDR3 nucleotides are TGTGCCAGCTCACCCGCTAGCACTGAAGCTTTCTTT.

The chain has TRBV24-1 and TRBJ2-2; a possible D gene is TRBD1 (6 bases). Deletions cut 7 bases from V and 3 bases from J, with 11 bases between. This CDR3 is built from 14 residues. Germline V gene sequence: CDR1 KGHDR, CDR2 SFDVKD. CDR3 protein: CATRTQGDTGELFF. CDR3 DNA sequence: TGTGCCACCAGAACACAGGGTGACACCGGGGAGCTGTTTTTT.

This rearrangement joins TRBV7-8 to TRBJ1-1; 9 bases fit TRBD1. The J segment lost 5 bases and the V segment lost 1 base, leaving 11 bases of the junction unmatched. CDR1 is SGHVS and CDR2 is FQNEAQ in the germline V gene. This CDR3 contains 17 residues. CDR3 sequence (DNA): TGTGCCAGCAGCTTAGAGCCCATGACAGGGGGTGGGACTGAAGCTTTCTTT. Its protein is CASSLEPMTGGGTEAFF.

The chain combines TRBV5-1 with TRBJ1-2; a weak D match, TRBD1 (5 bases). The V gene's germline CDR1 is SGHRS and CDR2 YFSETQ. V gave up 7 bases and J gave up 3 bases, with 13 bases separating them. The CDR3 is 13 amino acids. The CDR3 reads CASRFSGDYGYTF. The CDR3 coding sequence is TGCGCCAGCCGTTTCTCGGGGGACTATGGCTACACCTTC.

V usage is TRBV28 and J usage is TRBJ1-5; no clear D gene. The CDR3 runs 12 residues. Trimming pared 4 bases from V and 6 bases from J, leaving 7 bases between. Germline V lookup: CDR1 MDHEN, CDR2 SYDVKM. In nucleotides, the CDR3 is TGTGCCAGCAGTTCTCCTCCTCAGCCCCAGCATTTT. This encodes CASSSPPQPQHF.

The chain recombines TRBV7-6 with TRBJ2-5; the match to TRBD1 covers 7 bases. The V segment lost 5 bases and the J segment 6 bases; nucleotides outside the gene matches: 12. Germline CDR1 reads SGHVS; CDR2 reads FNYEAQ. The CDR3 length is 15 residues. The CDR3 nucleotides are TGTGCCAGCAGCCTAACTCGACAGGGATCCAAGACCCAGTACTTC. Residues: CASSLTRQGSKTQYF.

The rearrangement uses TRBV6-1 and TRBJ2-7; D call uncertain. Germline CDR1 reads MNHNS; CDR2 reads SASEGT. CDR3 length: 12 residues. Trimming took off 3 bases at V and 0 bases at J, with 3 bases between the two ends. The CDR3 reads CASSDSSYEQYF. The CDR3 coding sequence is TGTGCCAGCAGTGACAGCTCCTACGAGCAGTACTTC.

This chain links TRBV2 with TRBJ1-4; TRBD1 matches at 7 bases. Per the germline V gene, CDR1 is SNHLY and CDR2 is FYNNEI. CDR3 length equals 15 residues. The junction had 18 bases not matched to a gene; V was cut back by 7 bases and J by 13 bases. CDR3 protein: CASKKNRGNESRLFF. The CDR3 DNA sequence: TGTGCCAGCAAGAAAAACAGGGGTAATGAAAGTAGACTGTTTTTT.

J is TRBJ1-6 and V is TRBV4-2, with D tentatively TRBD1 (5 bases). Trimming removed 0 bases at V and 12 bases at J, with 21 bases between. Germline V CDR1 and CDR2: LGHNA, YNFKEQ. The CDR3 extends over 17 amino acids. The CDR3 spells CASSQDWVRGDRLPLHF. The CDR3 DNA sequence: TGTGCCAGCAGCCAAGATTGGGTTCGGGGGGATAGACTACCCCTCCACTTT.

This clone was counted a single time. V is TRBV9 and J is TRBJ1-6; 8 nucleotides match TRBD1. V was clipped by 3 bases and J by 7 bases; unmatched bases: 6. Germline CDR1 reads SGDLS; CDR2 reads YYNGEE. CDR3 length: 15 amino acids. CDR3 nucleotide sequence: TGTGCCAGCAGCGAGAGGACAGGGCTAAATTCACCCCTCCACTTT. It yields the protein CASSERTGLNSPLHF.

V is TRBV4-1 and J is TRBJ2-1; D is possibly TRBD2 (5 bases). This CDR3 is 15 amino acids long. Per germline, CDR1 MGHRA and CDR2 YSYEKL. V dropped 5 bases and J dropped 7 bases, with 18 bases sitting between them. This CDR3 is CASSYLGLPGNEQFF. CDR3 coding DNA: TGCGCCAGCAGCTACTTAGGACTCCCCGGAAATGAGCAGTTCTTC.

The chain has TRBV10-3 and TRBJ2-2; perhaps TRBD2 as D (5 bases). With 0 bases removed from V and 10 bases from J, the gap between germline ends came to 15 bases. The CDR3 spans 15 residues. Germline loops: CDR1 ENHRY, CDR2 SYGVKD. The CDR3 DNA is TGTGCCATCAGTGAGTCGAGGCTAGCCGCTTCGGAGCTGTTTTTT. This gives the protein CAISESRLAASELFF.

This clone was observed once. This chain links TRBV7-6 with TRBJ2-7, with 11 bases aligning to TRBD1. This CDR3 has 15 residues. Per the germline V gene, CDR1 is SGHVS and CDR2 is FNYEAQ. V trimming: 5 bases; J trimming: 5 bases; junction bases outside the gene matches: 8. CDR3: CASSAGTGGPNEQYF. CDR3 coding DNA: TGTGCCAGCAGCGCTGGGACAGGGGGACCAAACGAGCAGTACTTC.

This clone appeared a single time. Other DNA sequences from this sample encode an identical CDR3 as well. This rearrangement joins TRBV19 to TRBJ1-1; D call uncertain. Trimming pared 3 bases from V and 3 bases from J, leaving 8 bases between. CDR3 size: 13 residues. CDR1 is LNHDA, CDR2 SQIVND, per germline (reference sequence). This CDR3 reads CASSISRDTEAFF. CDR3 DNA: TGTGCCAGTAGTATTAGTCGGGACACTGAAGCTTTCTTT.

This chain links TRBV20-1 with TRBJ2-7; D not certain. The CDR3 covers 14 residues. V dropped 3 bases and J dropped 5 bases, with 17 bases sitting between them. Germline V gene sequence: CDR1 DFQATT, CDR2 SNEGSKA (reference sequence). The CDR3 is CSASVEPLRNEQYF. The CDR3 bases are TGCAGTGCTAGTGTAGAGCCCCTGCGCAACGAGCAGTACTTC.

The genes are TRBV5-4 and TRBJ1-3; 9 bases are shared with TRBD1. CDR3 length: 18 residues. The V gene's germline CDR1 is SGHNT and CDR2 YYREEE (reference sequence). V was pared by 7 bases and J by 0 bases, with 14 bases of the junction left unmatched. The DNA of the CDR3 is TGTGCCAGCGGAACGGGACAGGGTCAGACCTACTCTGGAAACACCATATATTTT. Its protein product is CASGTGQGQTYSGNTIYF.

This chain uses TRBV19 with TRBJ1-2, with D maybe TRBD1 (5 bases). Germline values: CDR1 LNHDA, CDR2 SQIVND (reference sequence). The CDR3 consists of 16 residues. Trimming pared 2 bases from V and 3 bases from J, leaving 16 bases between. In nucleotides, the CDR3 is TGTGCCAGTAGTATAATGGCGGGGCCCGACGACTATGGCTACACCTTC. Translating gives CASSIMAGPDDYGYTF.

The chain joins TRBV14 to TRBJ1-1; possibly TRBD1 for D (5 bases). The CDR3 spans 13 residues. Germline V gene lookup returns CDR1 SGHDN and CDR2 FVKESK. V lost 5 bases and J lost 4, with 11 bases in between. The DNA for the CDR3 is TGTGCCAGCAGCTGGGGGGATGGCACTGAAGCTTTCTTT. Translation: CASSWGDGTEAFF.